The TCR beta chain under discussion was sequenced for a study of cytomegalovirus exposure and HLA in healthy donors. The wider study: Assignment to the Caucasian-associated ancestry cluster applied to around 82% of the approximately 360 genotyped donors.

This clone was detected once. The target antigen is unknown. V was shortened by 11 bases and J by 9 bases, with 15 bases between the two germline ends. From germline, CDR1 is ENHRY and CDR2 SYGVKD. The CDR3 is 11 residues long. Findings and limits, study-wide: Rates of TCR association differed by HLA locus in a later analysis, with DRB1 highest and HLA-C lowest. Reports credit the classifier with highly specific, highly sensitive diagnosis of cytomegalovirus status.

The PCR was carried out with 60 Vbeta primers and 13 Jbeta primers. TCRdb's table, derived via immunoSEQ multiplex PCR, lists solely in-frame clones and lacks some. Among tens of thousands of clones listed, about four fifths were seen once. The rearrangement uses TRBV10-3 and TRBJ2-3; D possibly corresponds to TRBD1 (6 bases). Sequences were obtained from PBMCs. This sequence was found in a man between 60 and 70 years old in good health and CMV-seronegative. The CDR3 here is CASVGAITQYF. The CDR3 bases are TGTGCCTCGGTGGGGGCGATAACGCAGTATTTT.